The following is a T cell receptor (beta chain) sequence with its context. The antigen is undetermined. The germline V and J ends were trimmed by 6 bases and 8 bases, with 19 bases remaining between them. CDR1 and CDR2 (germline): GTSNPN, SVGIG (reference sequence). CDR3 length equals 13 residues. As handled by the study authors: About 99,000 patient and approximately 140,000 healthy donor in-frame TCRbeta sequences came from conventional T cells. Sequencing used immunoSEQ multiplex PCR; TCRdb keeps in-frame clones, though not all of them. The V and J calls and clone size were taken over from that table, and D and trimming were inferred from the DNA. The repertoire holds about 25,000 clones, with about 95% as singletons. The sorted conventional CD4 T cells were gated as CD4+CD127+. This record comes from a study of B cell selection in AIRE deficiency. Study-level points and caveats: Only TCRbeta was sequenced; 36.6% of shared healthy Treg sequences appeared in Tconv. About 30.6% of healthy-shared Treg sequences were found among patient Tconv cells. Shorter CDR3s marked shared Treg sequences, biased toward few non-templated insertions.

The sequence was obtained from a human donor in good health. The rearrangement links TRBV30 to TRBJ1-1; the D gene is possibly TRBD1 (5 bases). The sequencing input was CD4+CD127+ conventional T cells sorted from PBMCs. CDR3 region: CACPGRGSGEAFF. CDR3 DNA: TGTGCCTGCCCGGGACGGGGGTCTGGGGAAGCTTTCTTT. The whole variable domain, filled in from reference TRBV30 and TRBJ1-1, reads SQTIHQWPATLVQPVGSPLSLECTVEGTSNPNLYWYRQAAGRGLQLLFYSVGIGQISSEVPQNLSASRPQDRQFILSSKKLLLSDSGFYLCACPGRGSGEAFFGQGTRLTVV.